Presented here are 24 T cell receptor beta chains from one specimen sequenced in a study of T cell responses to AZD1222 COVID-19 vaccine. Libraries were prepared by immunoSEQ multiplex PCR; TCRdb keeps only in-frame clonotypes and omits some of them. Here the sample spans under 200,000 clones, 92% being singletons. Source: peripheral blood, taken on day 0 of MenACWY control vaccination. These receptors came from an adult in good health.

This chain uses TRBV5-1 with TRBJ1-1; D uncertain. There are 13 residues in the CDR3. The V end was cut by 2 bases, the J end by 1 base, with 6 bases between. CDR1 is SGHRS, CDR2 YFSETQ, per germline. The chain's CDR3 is CASSFGGNTEAFF. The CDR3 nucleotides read TGCGCCAGCAGCTTCGGAGGGAACACTGAAGCTTTCTTT.

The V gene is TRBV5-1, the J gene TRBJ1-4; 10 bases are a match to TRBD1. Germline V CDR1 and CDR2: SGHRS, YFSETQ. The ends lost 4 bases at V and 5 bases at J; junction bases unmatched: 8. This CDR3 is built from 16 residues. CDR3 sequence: CASSPIPGQGNEKLFF. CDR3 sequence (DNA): TGCGCCAGCAGCCCAATACCGGGACAGGGGAATGAAAAACTGTTTTTT.

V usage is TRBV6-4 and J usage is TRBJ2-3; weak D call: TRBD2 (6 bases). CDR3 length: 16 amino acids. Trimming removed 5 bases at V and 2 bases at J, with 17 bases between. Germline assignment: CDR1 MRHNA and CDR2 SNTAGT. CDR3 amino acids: CASSNGFGGSTDTQYF. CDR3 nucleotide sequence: TGTGCCAGCAGTAACGGATTTGGGGGGTCCACAGATACGCAGTATTTT.

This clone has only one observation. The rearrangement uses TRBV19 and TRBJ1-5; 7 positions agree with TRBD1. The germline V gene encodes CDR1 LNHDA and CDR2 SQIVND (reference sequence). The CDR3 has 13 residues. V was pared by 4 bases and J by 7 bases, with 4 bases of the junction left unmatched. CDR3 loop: CASSRGQYQPQHF. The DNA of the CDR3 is TGTGCCAGTAGTAGGGGACAGTACCAGCCCCAGCATTTT.

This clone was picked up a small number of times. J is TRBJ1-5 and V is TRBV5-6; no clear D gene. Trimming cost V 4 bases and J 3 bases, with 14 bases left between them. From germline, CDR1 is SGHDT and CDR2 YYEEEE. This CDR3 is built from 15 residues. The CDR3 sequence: CASSPGVGSNQPQHF. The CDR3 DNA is TGTGCCAGCAGCCCCGGGGTAGGGTCCAATCAGCCCCAGCATTTT.

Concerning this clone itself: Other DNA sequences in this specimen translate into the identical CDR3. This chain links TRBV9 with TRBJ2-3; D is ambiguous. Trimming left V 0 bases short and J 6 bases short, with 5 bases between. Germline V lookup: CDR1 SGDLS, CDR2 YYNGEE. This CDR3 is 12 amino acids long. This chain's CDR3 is CASSVAGDTQYF. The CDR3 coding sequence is TGTGCCAGCAGCGTAGCTGGGGATACGCAGTATTTT.

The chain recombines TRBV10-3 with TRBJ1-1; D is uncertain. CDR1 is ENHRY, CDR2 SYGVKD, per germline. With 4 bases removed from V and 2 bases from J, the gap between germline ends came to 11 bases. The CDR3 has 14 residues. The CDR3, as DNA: TGTGCCATCAGTGCGACGGTCTTAAACACTGAAGCTTTCTTT. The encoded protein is CAISATVLNTEAFF.

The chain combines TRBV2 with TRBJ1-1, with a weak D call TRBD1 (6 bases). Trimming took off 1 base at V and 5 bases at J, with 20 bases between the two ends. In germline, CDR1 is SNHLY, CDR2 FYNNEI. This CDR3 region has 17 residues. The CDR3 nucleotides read TGTGCCAGCAGTGAAGGGGGACATAGCCCCAGTGGGACTGAAGCTTTCTTT. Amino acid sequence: CASSEGGHSPSGTEAFF. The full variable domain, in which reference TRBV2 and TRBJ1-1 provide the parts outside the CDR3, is EPEVTQTPSHQVTQMGQEVILRCVPISNHLYFYWYRQILGQKVEFLVSFYNNEISEKSEIFDDQFSVERPDGSNFTLKIRSTKLEDSAMYFCASSEGGHSPSGTEAFFGQGTRLTVV.

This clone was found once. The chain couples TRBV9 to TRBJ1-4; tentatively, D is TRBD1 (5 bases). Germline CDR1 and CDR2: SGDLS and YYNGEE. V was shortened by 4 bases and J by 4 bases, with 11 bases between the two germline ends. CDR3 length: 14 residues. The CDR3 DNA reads TGTGCCAGCAGCCCCCGGGGGGATAATGAAAAACTGTTTTTT. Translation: CASSPRGDNEKLFF.

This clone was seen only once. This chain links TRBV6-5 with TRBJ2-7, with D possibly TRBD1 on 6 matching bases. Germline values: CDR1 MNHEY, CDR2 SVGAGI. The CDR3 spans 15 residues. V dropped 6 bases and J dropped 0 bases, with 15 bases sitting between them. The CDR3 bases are TGTGCCAGCAGCGCACTGGACAGAAGCTCCTACGAGCAGTACTTC. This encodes CASSALDRSSYEQYF.

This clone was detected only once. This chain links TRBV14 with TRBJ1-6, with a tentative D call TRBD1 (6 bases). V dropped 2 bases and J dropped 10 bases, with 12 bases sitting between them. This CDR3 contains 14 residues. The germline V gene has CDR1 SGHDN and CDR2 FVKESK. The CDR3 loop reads CASSQRGARSPLHF. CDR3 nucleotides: TGTGCCAGCAGCCAAAGGGGGGCAAGATCACCCCTCCACTTT.

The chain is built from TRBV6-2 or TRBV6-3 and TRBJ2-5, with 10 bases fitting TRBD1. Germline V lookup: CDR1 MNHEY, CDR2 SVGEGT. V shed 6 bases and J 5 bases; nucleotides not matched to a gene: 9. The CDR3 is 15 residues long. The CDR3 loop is CASSRPTGGTETQYF. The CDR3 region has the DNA TGTGCCAGCAGCCGACCGACAGGGGGCACGGAGACCCAGTACTTC.

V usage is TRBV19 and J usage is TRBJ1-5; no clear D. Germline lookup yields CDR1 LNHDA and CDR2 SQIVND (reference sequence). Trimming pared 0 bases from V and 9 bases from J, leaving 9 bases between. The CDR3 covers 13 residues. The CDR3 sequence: CASSIDLTLPQHF. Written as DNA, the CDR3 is TGTGCCAGTAGTATAGATCTAACCTTGCCCCAGCATTTT.

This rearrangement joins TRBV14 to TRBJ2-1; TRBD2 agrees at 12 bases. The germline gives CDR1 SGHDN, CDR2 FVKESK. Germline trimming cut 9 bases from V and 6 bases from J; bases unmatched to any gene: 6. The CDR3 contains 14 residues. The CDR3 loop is CASASSGRANEQFF. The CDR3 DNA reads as TGTGCCAGTGCCTCTAGCGGGAGGGCCAATGAGCAGTTCTTC.

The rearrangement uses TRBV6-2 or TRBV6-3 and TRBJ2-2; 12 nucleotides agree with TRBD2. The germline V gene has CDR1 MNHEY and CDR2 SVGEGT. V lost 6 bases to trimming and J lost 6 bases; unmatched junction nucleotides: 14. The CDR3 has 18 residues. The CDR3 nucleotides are TGTGCCAGCAGCGCGGCGCTAGCGGGAGGGCCAGTTGCCGGGGAGCTGTTTTTT. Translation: CASSAALAGGPVAGELFF.

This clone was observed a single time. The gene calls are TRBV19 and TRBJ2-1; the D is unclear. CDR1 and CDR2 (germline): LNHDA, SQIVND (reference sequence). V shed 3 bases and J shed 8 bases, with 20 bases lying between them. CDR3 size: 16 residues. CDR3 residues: CASSIPGSPFGYEQFF. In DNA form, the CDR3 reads TGTGCCAGTAGTATTCCTGGTAGCCCCTTTGGGTATGAGCAGTTCTTC.

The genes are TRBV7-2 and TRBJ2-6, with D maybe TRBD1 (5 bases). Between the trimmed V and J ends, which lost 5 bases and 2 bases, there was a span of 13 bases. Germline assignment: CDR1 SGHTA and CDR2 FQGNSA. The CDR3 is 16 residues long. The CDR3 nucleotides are TGTGCCAGCAGCCCCCCCCTGGGGCCTGGGGCCAACGTCCTGACTTTC. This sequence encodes CASSPPLGPGANVLTF.

CDR3 residues: CASRYRLAGGGETQYF. DNA of the CDR3: TGCGCCAGCAGGTACAGACTAGCGGGAGGCGGAGAGACCCAGTACTTC. This chain links TRBV5-1 with TRBJ2-5, with 13 bases lining up with TRBD2. Trimming cost V 5 bases and J 4 bases; bases outside gene matches: 8. There are 16 residues in the CDR3. CDR1 is SGHRS and CDR2 is YFSETQ in the germline V gene.

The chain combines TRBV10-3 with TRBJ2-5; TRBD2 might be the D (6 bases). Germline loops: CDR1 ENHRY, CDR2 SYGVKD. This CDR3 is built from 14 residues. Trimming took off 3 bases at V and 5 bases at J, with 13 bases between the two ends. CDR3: CAISDLGAGETQYF. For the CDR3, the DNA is TGTGCCATCAGTGACCTAGGGGCGGGGGAGACCCAGTACTTC.

The CDR3 DNA reads TGTGCCATCAGTGTCGGGGGAACAGGAGTTGAAGCTTTCTTT. This translates into CAISVGGTGVEAFF. The chain couples TRBV10-3 to TRBJ1-1, with D possibly TRBD1 on 5 matching bases. CDR1 ENHRY and CDR2 SYGVKD come from the germline V gene. Trimming removed 4 bases at V and 7 bases at J, with 16 bases between. This CDR3 comprises 14 residues.

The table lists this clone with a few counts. The CDR3 here is CASSSTGADYEQYF. The DNA for the CDR3 is TGCGCCAGCAGCAGCACCGGGGCCGACTACGAGCAGTACTTC. This rearrangement joins TRBV5-1 to TRBJ2-7; D might be TRBD1 or TRBD2, each matching 5 bases. The CDR3 is 14 amino acids. V was cut by 4 bases and J by 3 bases, with 14 bases left in between. The germline V gene has CDR1 SGHRS and CDR2 YFSETQ.

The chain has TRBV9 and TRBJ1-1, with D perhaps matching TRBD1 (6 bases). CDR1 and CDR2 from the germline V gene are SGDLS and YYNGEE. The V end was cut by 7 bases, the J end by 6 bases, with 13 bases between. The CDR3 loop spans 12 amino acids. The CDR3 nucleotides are TGTGCCAGCGGAACAGGGTTCTCTGAAGCTTTCTTT. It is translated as CASGTGFSEAFF.

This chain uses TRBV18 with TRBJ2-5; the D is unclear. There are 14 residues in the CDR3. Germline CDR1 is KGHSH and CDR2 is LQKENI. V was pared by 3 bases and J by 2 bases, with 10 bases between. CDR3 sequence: CASSPSQLQETQYF. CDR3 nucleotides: TGTGCCAGCTCACCTAGCCAGCTTCAAGAGACCCAGTACTTC.

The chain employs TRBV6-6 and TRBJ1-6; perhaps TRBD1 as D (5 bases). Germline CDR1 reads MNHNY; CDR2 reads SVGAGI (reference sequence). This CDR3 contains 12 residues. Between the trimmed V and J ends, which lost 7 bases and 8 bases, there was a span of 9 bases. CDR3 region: CASKAGDSPLHF. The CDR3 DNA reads TGTGCCAGCAAGGCGGGGGATTCACCCCTCCACTTT.